This T cell receptor (beta chain) was found in a study of blood T cell repertoires in COVID-19. As for the study in general: Samples of COVID-19 (acute and convalescent) were obtained from the United States, Italy and Spain. T cells, B-cell-depleted T cells, or PBMCs provided the cDNA or gDNA that served as material.

The V and J ends lost 0 bases and 8 bases respectively, with 5 bases between them. In germline, CDR1 is SGHTA, CDR2 FQGTGA. CDR3 size: 13 residues. Authors' processing steps: Reference gene primer amplification gave estimated nucleated cell counts. Libraries were prepared by immunoSEQ multiplex PCR; TCRdb keeps only in-frame clonotypes and omits some of them. V, J and clone size are taken as reported in that table, and D and trimming were inferred from the DNA itself. The sample has some 350,000 clones, over 70% seen once. This clone was found a few times. The sequenced sample consisted of peripheral blood. This rearrangement joins TRBV7-3 to TRBJ1-6; unclear D gene. The origin of this receptor is a man aged 30 to 45 with active or convalescent COVID-19. The CDR3 nucleotides read TGTGCCAGCAGCTTAACGCCAGATTCACCCCTCCACTTT. Its protein product is CASSLTPDSPLHF. Full variable domain (missing parts from reference TRBV7-3 and TRBJ1-6): GAGVSQTPSNKVTEKGKYVELRCDPISGHTALYWYRQSLGQGPEFLIYFQGTGAADDSGLPNDRFFAVRPEGSVSTLKIQRTERGDSAVYLCASSLTPDSPLHFGNGTRLTVT.